This section outlines one T cell receptor (beta chain) sequence together with its context. The antigen remains undetermined. This sample is drawn from a study of shared clonotypes between healthy human individuals. The CDR3 length is 13 residues. Germline V lookup: CDR1 MNHEY, CDR2 SMNVEV (reference sequence). V shed 3 bases and J shed 7 bases, with 12 bases lying between them. Assay execution took place at the deep level. Around 310 ng DNA, roughly 30,000 T cell genomes, went into unsorted PBMC replicate PCRs. The table came from immunoSEQ multiplex PCR; TCRdb's copy has only in-frame clones and leaves some out. Of 450,000 to 500,000 clones in the sample, 81% are singletons; the top ten hold 10% to 15%. Genomic DNA, for the unsorted samples, came from about 90 million PBMCs. Study results and limitations: Sampling used blood alone; tissue repertoires probably differ.

The specimen was PBMCs. The chain employs TRBV27 and TRBJ2-5, with D tentatively TRBD1 or TRBD2 (6 bases each). This receptor was taken from a woman between 40 and 55 years old in good health. Some clones in this sample may be carry-over from other donors' samples. CDR3: CASSLTGGGTQYF. As DNA, the CDR3 is TGTGCCAGCAGTTTGACAGGAGGGGGGACCCAGTACTTC.